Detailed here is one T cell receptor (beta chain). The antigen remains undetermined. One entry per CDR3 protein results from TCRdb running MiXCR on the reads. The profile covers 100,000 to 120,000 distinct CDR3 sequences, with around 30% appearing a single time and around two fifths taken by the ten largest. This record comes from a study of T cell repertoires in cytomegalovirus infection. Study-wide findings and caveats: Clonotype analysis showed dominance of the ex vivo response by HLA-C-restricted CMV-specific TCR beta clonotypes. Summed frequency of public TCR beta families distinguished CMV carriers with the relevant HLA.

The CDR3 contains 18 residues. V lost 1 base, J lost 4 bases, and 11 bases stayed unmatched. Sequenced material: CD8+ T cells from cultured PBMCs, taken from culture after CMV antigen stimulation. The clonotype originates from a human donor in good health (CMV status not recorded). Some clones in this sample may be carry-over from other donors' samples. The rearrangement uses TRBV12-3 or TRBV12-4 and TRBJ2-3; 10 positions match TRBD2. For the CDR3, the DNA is TGTGCCAGCAGTTTAGAGACTAGCGGGTTCTTAGGTCCAGATACGCAGTATTTT. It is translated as CASSLETSGFLGPDTQYF.